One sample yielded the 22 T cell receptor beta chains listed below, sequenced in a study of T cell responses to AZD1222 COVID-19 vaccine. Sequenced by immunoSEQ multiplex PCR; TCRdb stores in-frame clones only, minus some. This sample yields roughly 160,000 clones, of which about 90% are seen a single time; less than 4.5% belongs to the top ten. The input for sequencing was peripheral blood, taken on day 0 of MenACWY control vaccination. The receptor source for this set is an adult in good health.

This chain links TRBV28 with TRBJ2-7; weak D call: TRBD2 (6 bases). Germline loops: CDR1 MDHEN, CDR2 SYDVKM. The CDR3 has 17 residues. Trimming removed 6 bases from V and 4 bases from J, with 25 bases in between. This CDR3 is CASSRDAQTRQVYEQYF. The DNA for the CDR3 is TGTGCCAGCAGCCGTGACGCACAGACTAGGCAGGTGTACGAGCAGTACTTC.

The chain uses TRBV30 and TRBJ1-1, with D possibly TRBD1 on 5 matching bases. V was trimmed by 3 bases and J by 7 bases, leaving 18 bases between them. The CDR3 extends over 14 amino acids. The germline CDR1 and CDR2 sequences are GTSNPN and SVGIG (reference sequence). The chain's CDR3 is CAWSWDSRTVEAFF. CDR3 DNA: TGTGCCTGGAGCTGGGACTCCCGTACGGTTGAAGCTTTCTTT. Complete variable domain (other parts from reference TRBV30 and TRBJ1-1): SQTIHQWPATLVQPVGSPLSLECTVEGTSNPNLYWYRQAAGRGLQLLFYSVGIGQISSEVPQNLSASRPQDRQFILSSKKLLLSDSGFYLCAWSWDSRTVEAFFGQGTRLTVV.

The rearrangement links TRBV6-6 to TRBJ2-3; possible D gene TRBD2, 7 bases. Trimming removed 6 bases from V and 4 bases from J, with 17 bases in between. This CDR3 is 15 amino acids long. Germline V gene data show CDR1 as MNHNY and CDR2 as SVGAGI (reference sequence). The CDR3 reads CASSPSGAGADTQYF. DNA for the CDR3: TGTGCCAGCAGCCCAAGCGGGGCAGGGGCAGATACGCAGTATTTT.

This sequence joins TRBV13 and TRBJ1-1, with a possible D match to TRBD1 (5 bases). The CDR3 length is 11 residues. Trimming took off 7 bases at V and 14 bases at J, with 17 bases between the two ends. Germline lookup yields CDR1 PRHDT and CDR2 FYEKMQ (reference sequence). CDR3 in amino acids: CASTAQGMLFF. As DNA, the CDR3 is TGTGCCAGCACTGCCCAGGGAATGTTGTTCTTT.

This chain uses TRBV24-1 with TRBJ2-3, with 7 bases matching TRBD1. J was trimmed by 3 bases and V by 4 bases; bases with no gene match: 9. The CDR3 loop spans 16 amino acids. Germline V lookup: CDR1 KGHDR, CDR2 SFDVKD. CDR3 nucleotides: TGTGCCACCAGTGACCCGACAGGGCGGCCGACAGATACGCAGTATTTT. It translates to CATSDPTGRPTDTQYF.

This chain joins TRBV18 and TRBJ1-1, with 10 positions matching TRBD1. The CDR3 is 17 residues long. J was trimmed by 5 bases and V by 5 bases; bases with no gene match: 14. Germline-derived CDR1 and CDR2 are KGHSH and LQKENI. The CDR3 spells CASSGRGQGIIVTEAFF. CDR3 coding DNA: TGTGCCAGCTCAGGACGGGGACAGGGGATTATCGTAACTGAAGCTTTCTTT.

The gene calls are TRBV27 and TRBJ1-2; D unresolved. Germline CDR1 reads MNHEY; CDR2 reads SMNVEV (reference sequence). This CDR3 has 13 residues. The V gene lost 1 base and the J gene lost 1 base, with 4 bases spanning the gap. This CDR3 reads CASSLYGNYGYTF. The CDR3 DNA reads TGTGCCAGCAGTTTATACGGTAACTATGGCTACACCTTC.

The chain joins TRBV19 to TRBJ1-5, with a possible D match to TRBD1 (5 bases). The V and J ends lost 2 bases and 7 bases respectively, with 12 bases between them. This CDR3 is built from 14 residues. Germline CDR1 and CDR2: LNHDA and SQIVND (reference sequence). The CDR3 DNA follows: TGTGCCAGTAGTATAACTCCCAGGGAGCAGCCCCAGCATTTT. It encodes CASSITPREQPQHF.

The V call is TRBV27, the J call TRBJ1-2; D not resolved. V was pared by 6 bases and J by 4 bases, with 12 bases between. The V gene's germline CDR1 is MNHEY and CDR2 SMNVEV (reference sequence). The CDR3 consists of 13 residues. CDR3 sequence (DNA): TGTGCCAGCAGACTGTATAATCTCTATGGCTACACCTTC. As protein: CASRLYNLYGYTF.

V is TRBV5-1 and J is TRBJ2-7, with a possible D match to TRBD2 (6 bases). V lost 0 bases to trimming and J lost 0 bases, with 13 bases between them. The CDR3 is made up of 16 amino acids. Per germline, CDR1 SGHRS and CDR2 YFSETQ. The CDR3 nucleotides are TGCGCCAGCAGCTTGGGGGTTGCGGGAAGCTCCTACGAGCAGTACTTC. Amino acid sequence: CASSLGVAGSSYEQYF.

The chain's CDR3 is CSARGDSEAFF. The CDR3 coding sequence is TGCAGTGCTAGGGGGGACAGCGAAGCTTTCTTT. The rearrangement joins TRBV20-1 to TRBJ1-1; 7 bases fit TRBD1. This CDR3 is 11 amino acids long. The germline gives CDR1 DFQATT, CDR2 SNEGSKA (reference sequence). Germline trimming cut 3 bases from V and 8 bases from J; bases unmatched to any gene: 3.

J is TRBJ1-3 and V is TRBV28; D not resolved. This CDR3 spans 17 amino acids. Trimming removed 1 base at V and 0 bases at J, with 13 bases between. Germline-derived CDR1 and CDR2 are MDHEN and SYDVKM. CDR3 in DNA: TGTGCCAGCAGTTTATTCGGCCTGGGCGGCTCTGGAAACACCATATATTTT. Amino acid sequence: CASSLFGLGGSGNTIYF.

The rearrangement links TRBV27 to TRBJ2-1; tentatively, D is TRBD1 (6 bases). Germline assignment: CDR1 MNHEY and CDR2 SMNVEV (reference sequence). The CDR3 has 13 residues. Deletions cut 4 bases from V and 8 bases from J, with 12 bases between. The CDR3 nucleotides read TGTGCCAGCAGTTCCTGGGGGCAGGATGAGCAGTTCTTC. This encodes CASSSWGQDEQFF.

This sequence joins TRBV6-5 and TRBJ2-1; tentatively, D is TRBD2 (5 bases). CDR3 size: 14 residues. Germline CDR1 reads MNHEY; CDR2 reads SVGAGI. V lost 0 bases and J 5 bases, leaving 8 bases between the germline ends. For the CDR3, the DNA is TGTGCCAGCAGTTACTCCTGGCGGGACAATGAGCAGTTCTTC. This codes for CASSYSWRDNEQFF.

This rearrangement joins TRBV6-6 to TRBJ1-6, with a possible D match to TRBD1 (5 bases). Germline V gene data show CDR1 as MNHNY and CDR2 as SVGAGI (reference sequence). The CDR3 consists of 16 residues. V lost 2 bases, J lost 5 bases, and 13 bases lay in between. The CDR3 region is CASSYRGSGNNSPLHF. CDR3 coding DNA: TGTGCCAGCAGTTACCGGGGGAGTGGGAATAATTCACCCCTCCACTTT.

CDR3 residues: CASSLDRVRYGYTF. CDR3 nucleotides: TGTGCCAGCAGCCTGGACAGGGTGAGGTATGGCTACACCTTC. This chain uses TRBV5-4 with TRBJ1-2; TRBD1 matches at 8 bases. From germline, CDR1 is SGHNT and CDR2 YYREEE (reference sequence). The V and J ends lost 4 bases and 5 bases, in that order; junction bases with no gene match: 7. This CDR3 is built from 14 residues.

The chain's CDR3 is CASRASASYEQYF. In nucleotides, the CDR3 is TGTGCCAGCAGGGCTAGCGCCTCCTACGAGCAGTACTTC. This chain connects TRBV27 to TRBJ2-7; maybe TRBD2 (6 bases). Trimming left V 6 bases short and J 0 bases short, with 9 bases between. CDR1 is MNHEY and CDR2 is SMNVEV in the germline V gene (reference sequence). The CDR3 is made up of 13 amino acids.

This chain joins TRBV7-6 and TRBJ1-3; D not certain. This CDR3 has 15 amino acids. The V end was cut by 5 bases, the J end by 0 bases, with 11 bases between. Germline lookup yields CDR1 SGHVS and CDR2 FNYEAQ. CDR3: CASSPLSLSGNTIYF. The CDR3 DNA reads TGTGCCAGCAGCCCCCTCTCCCTCTCTGGAAACACCATATATTTT. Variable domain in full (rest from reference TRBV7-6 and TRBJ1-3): GAGVSQSPRYKVTKRGQDVALRCDPISGHVSLYWYRQALGQGPEFLTYFNYEAQQDKSGLPNDRFSAERPEGSISTLTIQRTEQRDSAMYRCASSPLSLSGNTIYFGEGSWLTVV.

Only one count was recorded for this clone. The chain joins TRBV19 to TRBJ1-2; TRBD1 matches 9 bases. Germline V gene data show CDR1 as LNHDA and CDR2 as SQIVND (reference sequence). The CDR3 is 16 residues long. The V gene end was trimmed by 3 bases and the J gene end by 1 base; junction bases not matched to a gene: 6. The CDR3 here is CASSMGEDRGNYGYTF. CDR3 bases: TGTGCCAGTAGTATGGGTGAGGACAGGGGTAACTATGGCTACACCTTC.

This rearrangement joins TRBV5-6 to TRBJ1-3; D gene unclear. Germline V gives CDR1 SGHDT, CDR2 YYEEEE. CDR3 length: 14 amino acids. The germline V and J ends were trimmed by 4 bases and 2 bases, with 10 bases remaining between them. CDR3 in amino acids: CASSQVKAGNTIYF. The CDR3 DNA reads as TGTGCCAGCAGCCAGGTGAAGGCTGGAAACACCATATATTTT.

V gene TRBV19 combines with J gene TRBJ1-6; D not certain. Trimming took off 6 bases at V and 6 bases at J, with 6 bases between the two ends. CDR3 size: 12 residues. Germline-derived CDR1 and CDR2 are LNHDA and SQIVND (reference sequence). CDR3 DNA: TGTGCCAGTAGGGACGGTAATTCACCCCTCCACTTT. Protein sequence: CASRDGNSPLHF.

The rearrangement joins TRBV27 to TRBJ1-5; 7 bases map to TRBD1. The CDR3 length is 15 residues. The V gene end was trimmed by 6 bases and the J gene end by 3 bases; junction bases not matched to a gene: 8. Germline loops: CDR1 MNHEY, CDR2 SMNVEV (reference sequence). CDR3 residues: CASRPAGQVNQPQHF. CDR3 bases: TGTGCCAGCAGGCCCGCAGGACAGGTCAATCAGCCCCAGCATTTT.